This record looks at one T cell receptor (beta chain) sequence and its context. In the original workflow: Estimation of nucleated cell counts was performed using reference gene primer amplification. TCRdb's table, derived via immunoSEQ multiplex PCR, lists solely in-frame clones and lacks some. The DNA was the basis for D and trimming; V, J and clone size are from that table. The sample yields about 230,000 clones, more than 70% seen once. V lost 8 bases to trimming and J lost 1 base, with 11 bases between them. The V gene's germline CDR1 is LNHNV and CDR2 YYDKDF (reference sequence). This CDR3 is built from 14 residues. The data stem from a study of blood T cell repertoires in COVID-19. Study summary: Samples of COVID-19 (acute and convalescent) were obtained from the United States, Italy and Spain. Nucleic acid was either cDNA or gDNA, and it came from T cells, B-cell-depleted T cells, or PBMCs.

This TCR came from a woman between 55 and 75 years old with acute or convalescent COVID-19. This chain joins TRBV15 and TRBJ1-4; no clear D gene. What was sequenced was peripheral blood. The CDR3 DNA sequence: TGTGCCACCGATTCTCGGGGAACTAATGAAAAACTGTTTTTT. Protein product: CATDSRGTNEKLFF.